Included here is one T cell receptor (beta chain) sequence, with context. What it binds is unknown. The sample is drawn from a study of shared clonotypes between healthy human individuals. Background on the study: Each donor contributed plates that comprised three CD4 naive, three CD4 memory, two CD8 naive and one CD8 memory. Study-level findings and limits: Shared across several donors were around 4.7% of the naive CD4 clonotypes.

The germline CDR1 and CDR2 sequences are SGHDT and YYEEEE. The ends were cut back, 4 bases at V and 0 bases at J, with 4 bases in the middle. This CDR3 is 12 amino acids long. Genomic DNA of every subset was divided equally among multiple immunoSEQ plates. In the sorted-subset replicate PCRs, 200 ng DNA, 25,000 to 30,000 T cell genomes, was used. Some clones are missing from TCRdb's copy, which holds only in-frame ones; the method was immunoSEQ multiplex PCR. The data contain roughly 2,500,000 clones, roughly 93% of them singletons. The chain is built from TRBV5-6 and TRBJ1-2; unclear D gene. The clonotype comes from a young man in good health. Some clones in this sample may be carry-over from other donors' samples. The sequenced sample consisted of naive CD4+ T cells from PBMCs. Subset of the sample: CD45RA+ positively selected. The CDR3 region is CASSVANYGYTF. In nucleotides, the CDR3 is TGTGCCAGCAGCGTGGCTAACTATGGCTACACCTTC.